The T cell receptor beta chain under discussion was sequenced for a study of cytomegalovirus exposure and HLA in healthy donors. This clone appeared a few times. Both 60 Vbeta primers and 13 Jbeta primers went into the PCR. This table comes from immunoSEQ multiplex PCR, and its TCRdb copy is limited to in-frame clones, with some not included. The table has some 170,000 clones, approximately 77% seen once. CDR1 is MGHRA and CDR2 is YSYEKL in the germline V gene. Trimming stripped 1 base from V and 4 bases from J, with 17 bases between. The CDR3 runs 17 residues. The clonotype originates from a man in his thirties or forties in good health and CMV-seropositive. The sample was PBMCs. The chain recombines TRBV4-1 with TRBJ2-1, with a possible D match to TRBD2 (6 bases). CDR3 sequence (DNA): TGCGCCAGCAGCCAAGTGTATGGGACTTCGGAGTACAATGAGCAGTTCTTC. Its protein is CASSQVYGTSEYNEQFF.